These 17 T cell receptor beta chains were all obtained from the same sample, sequenced in a study of T cells after yellow fever vaccination. TCRdb re-called the 5' RACE reads with MiXCR, one entry per CDR3 protein. The table records a few hundred thousand distinct CDR3 sequences, about a sixth of them present only once. The sequencing used PBMCs, collected 5 to 6 days after the first yellow fever vaccination. The receptors shown here come from a young man who received the YFV17D yellow fever vaccine.

Ten or more counts support this clonotype. The chain employs TRBV2 and TRBJ2-3; TRBD1 matches at 7 bases. The V gene's germline CDR1 is SNHLY and CDR2 FYNNEI. V shed 11 bases and J 0 bases; nucleotides not matched to a gene: 20. The CDR3 runs 18 residues. The DNA of the CDR3 is TGTGCCTTCAGACAGGAAGAGGTCGGGACAGCTAGCACAGATACGCAGTATTTT. It is translated as CAFRQEEVGTASTDTQYF.

This clonotype was detected only a few times. The chain combines TRBV3-1 with TRBJ2-6, with 7 nucleotides matching TRBD2. The junction had 8 bases not matched to a gene; V was cut back by 8 bases and J by 1 base. CDR1 LGHDT and CDR2 YNNKEL come from the germline V gene (reference sequence). This CDR3 contains 16 residues. Written as DNA, the CDR3 is TGTGCCAGCGGAAACGAGCGGGGTTCTGGGGCCAACGTCCTGACTTTC. Its translation is CASGNERGSGANVLTF.

This clonotype showed up many times. The chain carries TRBV7-2 and TRBJ2-1, with 11 bases aligning to TRBD2. Germline CDR1 SGHTA, CDR2 FQGNSA. The CDR3 extends over 17 amino acids. V was pared by 4 bases and J by 1 base, with 6 bases of the junction left unmatched. DNA of the CDR3: TGTGCCAGCAGCTCATTTAGCGGGGGGGTATCCTACAATGAGCAGTTCTTC. Its translation is CASSSFSGGVSYNEQFF. Full variable domain (remainder filled in from reference TRBV7-2 and TRBJ2-1): GAGVSQSPSNKVTEKGKDVELRCDPISGHTALYWYRQSLGQGLEFLIYFQGNSAPDKSGLPSDRFSAERTGGSVSTLTIQRTQQEDSAVYLCASSSFSGGVSYNEQFFGPGTRLTVL.

This clonotype was counted only a few times. The chain employs TRBV4-1 and TRBJ2-7; the D is unclear. Germline CDR1 reads MGHRA; CDR2 reads YSYEKL. V lost 4 bases, J lost 2 bases, and 36 bases lay in between. This CDR3 region has 22 residues. CDR3 region: CASSPYERASNQRNSITYEQYV. In nucleotides, the CDR3 is TGCGCCAGCAGCCCATATGAAAGAGCGTCCAACCAAAGAAATAGCATAACCTACGAGCAGTACGTC.

This clonotype has a handful of counts. The chain couples TRBV18 to TRBJ1-2, with 8 bases aligning to TRBD1. Trimming cost V 4 bases and J 6 bases; bases outside gene matches: 13. Per germline, CDR1 KGHSH and CDR2 LQKENI. The CDR3 runs 16 residues. CDR3 bases: TGTGCCAGCTCACACCGACAGGGGACGGCAGGGGATGGCTACACCTTC. This translates into CASSHRQGTAGDGYTF.

This clonotype was picked up a small number of times. This chain uses TRBV10-3 with TRBJ2-3; D is unresolved. Germline V gene data show CDR1 as ENHRY and CDR2 as SYGVKD. Deletions cut 0 bases from V and 5 bases from J, with 6 bases between. The CDR3 is 13 amino acids. Written as DNA, the CDR3 is TGTGCCATCAGTGAGTCTAGTATAGATACGCAGTATTTT. Translated, it gives CAISESSIDTQYF.

This clonotype was observed a few times. The V and J genes are TRBV5-6 and TRBJ1-4; 7 nucleotides line up with TRBD1. V lost 1 base and J lost 7; bases outside the gene matches: 4. The germline gives CDR1 SGHDT, CDR2 YYEEEE. This CDR3 spans 14 amino acids. The CDR3 DNA reads as TGTGCCAGCAGCTTGTTTCAGGGGGGTGAAAAACTGTTTTTT. Residues: CASSLFQGGEKLFF.

Only a few counts were recorded for this clonotype. The chain employs TRBV7-2 and TRBJ1-2; 7 positions agree with TRBD1. V dropped 5 bases and J dropped 4; count of bases not matched to a gene: 7. Germline lookup yields CDR1 SGHTA and CDR2 FQGNSA. This CDR3 has 14 amino acids. The CDR3 DNA sequence: TGTGCCAGCAGCCCCGGGACAGTCGTCTATGGCTACACCTTC. This encodes CASSPGTVVYGYTF.

This clonotype showed up just a few times. The chain joins TRBV29-1 to TRBJ2-1; D is ambiguous. CDR1 SQVTM and CDR2 ANQGSEA come from the germline V gene. The CDR3 is made up of 14 amino acids. Deletions cut 4 bases from V and 1 base from J, with 11 bases between. The CDR3 DNA reads as TGCAGCGTTGCTGGGCAGTTATCCTACAATGAGCAGTTCTTC. Translated, it gives CSVAGQLSYNEQFF.

This clonotype was seen more than once but under ten times. The rearrangement links TRBV20-1 to TRBJ1-5; D remains unclear. Trimming stripped 6 bases from V and 5 bases from J, with 14 bases between. The germline CDR1 and CDR2 sequences are DFQATT and SNEGSKA (reference sequence). The CDR3 covers 13 residues. In nucleotides, the CDR3 is TGCAGTGCCCTTTTAGGAACGGATCAGCCCCAGCATTTT. It specifies CSALLGTDQPQHF.

This clonotype appeared a few times. V gene TRBV6-5 combines with J gene TRBJ1-2, with a weak D call TRBD1 (5 bases). The CDR3 sequence is 14 residues long. Germline CDR1 and CDR2: MNHEY and SVGAGI. Trimming took 2 bases from V and 3 from J, leaving 10 bases between them. The CDR3 spells CASSYTGGDYGYTF. The CDR3, as DNA: TGTGCCAGCAGTTACACGGGGGGGGACTATGGCTACACCTTC.

V gene TRBV5-1 combines with J gene TRBJ2-2; no definite D call. The CDR3 totals 14 residues. Germline lookup yields CDR1 SGHRS and CDR2 YFSETQ. V lost 2 bases, J lost 4 bases, and 9 bases lay in between. The CDR3 reads CASSFGPGTGELFF. As DNA, the CDR3 is TGCGCCAGCAGCTTCGGTCCGGGCACCGGGGAGCTGTTTTTT. The variable domain in full, with the rest retrieved from reference TRBV5-1 and TRBJ2-2, is KAGVTQTPRYLIKTRGQQVTLSCSPISGHRSVSWYQQTPGQGLQFLFEYFSETQRNKGNFPGRFSGRQFSNSRSEMNVSTLELGDSALYLCASSFGPGTGELFFGEGSRLTVL.

The CDR3 loop reads CASSSSRQGPYSSQPQHF. CDR3 DNA sequence: TGTGCCAGCAGCTCGTCCCGGCAGGGCCCGTACAGCAGCCAGCCCCAGCATTTT. The chain links TRBV7-8 to TRBJ1-5, with a tentative D call TRBD1 (5 bases). V was trimmed by 4 bases and J by 7 bases, leaving 26 bases between them. The CDR3 is made up of 18 amino acids. Germline loops: CDR1 SGHVS, CDR2 FQNEAQ.

This clonotype was counted between two and nine times. This chain connects TRBV7-2 to TRBJ1-1, with D hard to call. The germline V gene encodes CDR1 SGHTA and CDR2 FQGNSA. Deletions cut 3 bases from V and 8 bases from J, with 10 bases between. The CDR3 sequence is 12 residues long. The CDR3 is CASSFRKGEAFF. CDR3 coding DNA: TGTGCCAGCAGCTTCCGGAAAGGAGAAGCTTTCTTT.

This clonotype was found a few times. V is TRBV6-2 or TRBV6-3 and J is TRBJ1-1; D uncertain. This CDR3 region has 14 residues. Germline lookup yields CDR1 MNHEY and CDR2 SVGEGT. The V and J ends lost 7 bases and 1 base respectively, with 13 bases between them. The chain's CDR3 is CASKGILWNTEAFF. CDR3 sequence (DNA): TGTGCCAGCAAGGGCATTTTGTGGAACACTGAAGCTTTCTTT.

The V call is TRBV5-1, the J call TRBJ1-1, with D perhaps TRBD1 (5 bases). Germline CDR1 reads SGHRS; CDR2 reads YFSETQ. The CDR3 has 15 amino acids. V lost 1 base and J 4 bases, leaving 14 bases between the germline ends. The CDR3 nucleotides are TGCGCCAGCAGCTTGTTTGGGGGTGGCGGCACTGAAGCTTTCTTT. Its protein is CASSLFGGGGTEAFF.

This clonotype was detected many times. The rearrangement links TRBV5-1 to TRBJ2-1, with 11 bases fitting TRBD1. Germline values: CDR1 SGHRS, CDR2 YFSETQ. V lost 4 bases to trimming and J lost 5 bases; unmatched junction nucleotides: 5. The CDR3 is 15 residues long. CDR3 sequence: CASSTGQGAHNEQFF. The CDR3 DNA reads TGCGCCAGCAGCACCGGACAGGGGGCCCACAATGAGCAGTTCTTC.